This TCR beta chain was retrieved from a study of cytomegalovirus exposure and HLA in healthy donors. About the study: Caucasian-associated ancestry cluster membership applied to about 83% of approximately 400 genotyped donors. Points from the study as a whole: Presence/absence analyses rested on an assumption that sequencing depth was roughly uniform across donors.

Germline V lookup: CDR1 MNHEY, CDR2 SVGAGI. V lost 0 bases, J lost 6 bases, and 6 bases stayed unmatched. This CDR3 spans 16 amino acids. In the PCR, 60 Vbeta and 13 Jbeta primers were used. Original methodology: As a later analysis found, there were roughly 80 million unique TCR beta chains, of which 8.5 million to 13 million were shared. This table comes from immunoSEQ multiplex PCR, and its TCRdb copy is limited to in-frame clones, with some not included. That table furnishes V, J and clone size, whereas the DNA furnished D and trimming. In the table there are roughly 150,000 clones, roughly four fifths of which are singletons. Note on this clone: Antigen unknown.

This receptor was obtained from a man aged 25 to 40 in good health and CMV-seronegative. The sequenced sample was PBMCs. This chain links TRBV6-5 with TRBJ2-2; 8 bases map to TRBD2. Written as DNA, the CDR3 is TGTGCCAGCAGTTACTCGAAGACAGCGGGGGCCGGGGAGCTGTTTTTT. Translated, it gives CASSYSKTAGAGELFF.